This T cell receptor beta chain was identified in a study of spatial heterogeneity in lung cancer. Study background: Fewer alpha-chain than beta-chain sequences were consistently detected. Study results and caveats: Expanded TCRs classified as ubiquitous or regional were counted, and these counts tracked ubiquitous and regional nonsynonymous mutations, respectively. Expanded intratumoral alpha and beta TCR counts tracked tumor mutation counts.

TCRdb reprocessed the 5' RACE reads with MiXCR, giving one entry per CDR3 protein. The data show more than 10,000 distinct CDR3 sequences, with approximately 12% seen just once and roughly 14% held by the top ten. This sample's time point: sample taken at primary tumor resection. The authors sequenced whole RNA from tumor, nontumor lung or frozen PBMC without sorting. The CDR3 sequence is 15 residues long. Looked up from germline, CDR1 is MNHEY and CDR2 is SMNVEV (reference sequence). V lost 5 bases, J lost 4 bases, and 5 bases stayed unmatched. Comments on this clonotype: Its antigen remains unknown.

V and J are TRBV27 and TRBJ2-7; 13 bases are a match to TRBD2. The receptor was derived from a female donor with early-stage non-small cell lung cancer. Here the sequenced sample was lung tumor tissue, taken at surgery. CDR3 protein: CASSRQGLAGYEQYF. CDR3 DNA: TGTGCCAGCAGTCGCCAGGGACTAGCGGGATACGAGCAGTACTTC.